These 32 T cell receptor beta chains originate from one sample sequenced in a study of blood T cell repertoires in COVID-19. TCRdb keeps only in-frame clones here, not all; method: immunoSEQ multiplex PCR. The repertoire holds around 95,000 clones, just over 90% seen once, with roughly 2.1% in the top ten. Sequencing used peripheral blood. The receptors derive from a man in his fifties with active COVID-19.

CDR3 sequence reads: CASQREGLDTGELFF. The CDR3 DNA sequence: TGCGCCAGCCAGCGGGAGGGCCTGGACACCGGGGAGCTGTTTTTT. V is TRBV5-1 and J is TRBJ2-2; 10 bases are shared with TRBD2. The trim removed 7 bases at V and 3 bases at J, leaving 6 bases unmatched. Germline V gene lookup returns CDR1 SGHRS and CDR2 YFSETQ. The CDR3 consists of 15 residues.

V gene TRBV7-9 combines with J gene TRBJ1-4; 8 bases are a match to TRBD1. The CDR3 is 17 amino acids. Trimming removed 0 bases from V and 0 bases from J; junction bases left unmatched: 3. From germline, CDR1 is SEHNR and CDR2 FQNEAQ (reference sequence). CDR3 in amino acids: CASSLAYRGATNEKLFF. The CDR3 DNA is TGTGCCAGCAGCTTAGCTTACAGGGGGGCAACTAATGAAAAACTGTTTTTT.

The V gene is TRBV3-1 (or the pseudogene TRBV3-2), the J gene TRBJ2-2; perhaps TRBD2 as D (5 bases). The CDR3 runs to 14 residues. CDR1 and CDR2 (germline): LGHDT, YNNKEL (reference sequence). V gave up 6 bases and J gave up 4 bases, with 12 bases separating them. CDR3 nucleotides: TGTGCCAGCAGTTCCGGGGTGGGCACCGGGGAGCTGTTTTTT. Protein sequence: CASSSGVGTGELFF.

This clone was seen only once. V is TRBV6-6 and J is TRBJ1-3, with D hard to call. This CDR3 is built from 17 residues. Trimming cost V 5 bases and J 2 bases, with 19 bases left between them. Germline V lookup: CDR1 MNHNY, CDR2 SVGAGI (reference sequence). CDR3 coding DNA: TGTGCCAGCAGTCCCCATATAGGAGGGATAGCTGGAAACACCATATATTTT. This translates into CASSPHIGGIAGNTIYF.

This clone was counted once. J is TRBJ2-1 and V is TRBV2, with 8 nucleotides matching TRBD2. Germline V gene lookup returns CDR1 SNHLY and CDR2 FYNNEI. The CDR3 consists of 15 residues. J gave up 6 bases and V 6 bases, and 10 bases lay outside the gene matches. This CDR3 reads CASSPGLGISNEQFF. The CDR3, as DNA: TGTGCCAGCAGCCCGGGACTAGGAATATCCAATGAGCAGTTCTTC.

This sequence joins TRBV2 and TRBJ2-3; TRBD2 is a possible D gene (5 bases). CDR1 is SNHLY, CDR2 FYNNEI, per germline. V lost 8 bases and J lost 0, with 15 bases in between. The CDR3 length is 15 residues. The CDR3 nucleotides read TGTGCCAGCCCGGGCGGGTCCCCAAGCACAGATACGCAGTATTTT. Protein product: CASPGGSPSTDTQYF.

The chain uses TRBV6-1 and TRBJ2-1; 8 nucleotides agree with TRBD2. Germline CDR1 is MNHNS and CDR2 is SASEGT. V lost 4 bases to trimming and J lost 4 bases; unmatched junction nucleotides: 9. CDR3 length: 16 residues. DNA for the CDR3: TGTGCCAGCAGTGGGCCCCGGGGGGGCTCATACAATGAGCAGTTCTTC. Translated: CASSGPRGGSYNEQFF.

The chain links TRBV4-1 to TRBJ2-1; the D is unclear. The CDR3 covers 17 residues. Germline V CDR1 and CDR2: MGHRA, YSYEKL. V shed 1 base and J shed 2 bases, with 15 bases lying between them. The CDR3 nucleotides are TGCGCCAGCAGCCAAGGGATCTTGGGCCGCACCTACAATGAGCAGTTCTTC. Its protein is CASSQGILGRTYNEQFF.

This clone was seen a single time. The J gene is TRBJ2-1, the V gene TRBV9, with TRBD1 matching 9 bases. The germline V gene encodes CDR1 SGDLS and CDR2 YYNGEE. The trim removed 6 bases at V and 7 bases at J, leaving 8 bases unmatched. CDR3 size: 14 residues. The CDR3 coding sequence is TGTGCCAGCAAACCCGGGACAGGGAATAATGAGCAGTTCTTC. Its protein product is CASKPGTGNNEQFF. Complete variable domain (other parts from reference TRBV9 and TRBJ2-1): DSGVTQTPKHLITATGQRVTLRCSPRSGDLSVYWYQQSLDQGLQFLIQYYNGEERAKGNILERFSAQQFPDLHSELNLSSLELGDSALYFCASKPGTGNNEQFFGPGTRLTVL.

The chain combines TRBV19 with TRBJ2-5; D may be TRBD1 (5 bases). Germline lookup yields CDR1 LNHDA and CDR2 SQIVND (reference sequence). This CDR3 contains 12 residues. V was shortened by 3 bases and J by 5 bases, with 7 bases between the two germline ends. CDR3 protein: CASSISGETQYF. The CDR3 DNA sequence: TGTGCCAGTAGTATTTCAGGGGAGACCCAGTACTTC.

The chain uses TRBV7-9 and TRBJ1-2; a weak D match, TRBD1 (6 bases). The CDR3 consists of 15 residues. The germline V gene has CDR1 SEHNR and CDR2 FQNEAQ (reference sequence). V was clipped by 2 bases and J by 6 bases, with 16 bases between them. DNA for the CDR3: TGTGCCAGCAGCTTACTGGGACAACTTAGAGATGGCTACACCTTC. This encodes CASSLLGQLRDGYTF. Supplemented by reference TRBV7-9 and TRBJ1-2, the full variable domain reads DTGVSQNPRHKITKRGQNVTFRCDPISEHNRLYWYRQTLGQGPEFLTYFQNEAQLEKSRLLSDRFSAERPKGSFSTLEIQRTEQGDSAMYLCASSLLGQLRDGYTFGSGTRLTVV.

V usage is TRBV9 and J usage is TRBJ1-3; D is ambiguous. Deletions cut 0 bases from V and 0 bases from J, with 10 bases between. The V gene's germline CDR1 is SGDLS and CDR2 YYNGEE. The CDR3 has 16 residues. The CDR3 bases are TGTGCCAGCAGCGTAGGTCCATCTAGCTCTGGAAACACCATATATTTT. Protein sequence: CASSVGPSSSGNTIYF. The variable domain in full, with the rest retrieved from reference TRBV9 and TRBJ1-3, is DSGVTQTPKHLITATGQRVTLRCSPRSGDLSVYWYQQSLDQGLQFLIQYYNGEERAKGNILERFSAQQFPDLHSELNLSSLELGDSALYFCASSVGPSSSGNTIYFGEGSWLTVV.

The V call is TRBV5-1, the J call TRBJ2-1; unclear D gene. V lost 4 bases and J lost 5, with 10 bases in between. The CDR3 is 13 amino acids. Germline loops: CDR1 SGHRS, CDR2 YFSETQ. The CDR3 sequence: CASSADTHNEQFF. In DNA, the CDR3 is TGCGCCAGCAGCGCAGACACCCACAATGAGCAGTTCTTC.

The CDR3 sequence is CSVDRGVTGNTIYF. CDR3 sequence (DNA): TGCAGCGTGGACAGGGGAGTTACTGGAAACACCATATATTTT. This chain uses TRBV29-1 with TRBJ1-3, with 9 bases matching TRBD1. Germline V lookup: CDR1 SQVTM, CDR2 ANQGSEA. The CDR3 sequence is 14 residues long. The junction had 5 bases not matched to a gene; V was cut back by 6 bases and J by 2 bases. The variable domain in full, completed from reference TRBV29-1 and TRBJ1-3, reads SAVISQKPSRDICQRGTSLTIQCQVDSQVTMMFWYRQQPGQSLTLIATANQGSEATYESGFVIDKFPISRPNLTFSTLTVSNMSPEDSSIYLCSVDRGVTGNTIYFGEGSWLTVV.

This chain links TRBV5-1 with TRBJ1-1; 10 bases are shared with TRBD1. Germline V gene lookup returns CDR1 SGHRS and CDR2 YFSETQ. V shed 4 bases and J 4 bases; nucleotides not matched to a gene: 7. The CDR3 is made up of 15 amino acids. The CDR3 is CASSVTGGESTEAFF. CDR3 nucleotide sequence: TGCGCCAGCAGCGTGACAGGGGGCGAGAGCACTGAAGCTTTCTTT.

Notes on this clone: The identical CDR3 is also encoded by other nucleotide sequences in the sample. DNA of the CDR3: TGTGCCAGCAGCGTCGCAGGGGGAGGCTACACCTTC. Amino acids: CASSVAGGGYTF. The V call is TRBV9, the J call TRBJ1-2; TRBD1 matches at 7 bases. Germline trimming cut 2 bases from V and 8 bases from J; bases unmatched to any gene: 3. Germline assignment: CDR1 SGDLS and CDR2 YYNGEE. This CDR3 is built from 12 residues. The whole variable domain, remainder taken from reference TRBV9 and TRBJ1-2, is DSGVTQTPKHLITATGQRVTLRCSPRSGDLSVYWYQQSLDQGLQFLIQYYNGEERAKGNILERFSAQQFPDLHSELNLSSLELGDSALYFCASSVAGGGYTFGSGTRLTVV.

The V call is TRBV10-3, the J call TRBJ2-2, with unresolved D. The CDR3 totals 12 residues. CDR1 and CDR2 from the germline V gene are ENHRY and SYGVKD. Trimming took off 11 bases at V and 4 bases at J, with 11 bases between the two ends. The CDR3: CAVKRATGELFF. Here the CDR3 DNA reads TGTGCCGTGAAAAGAGCCACCGGGGAGCTGTTTTTT.

This clone was recorded once. The rearrangement joins TRBV14 to TRBJ1-2; TRBD1 matches 8 bases. This CDR3 has 12 residues. Trimming at V came to 4 bases and at J to 8 bases, leaving 3 bases not matched to a gene. Germline values: CDR1 SGHDN, CDR2 FVKESK. CDR3 coding DNA: TGTGCCAGCAGCCCTTACAGGGGGGGCTACACCTTC. Translation gives CASSPYRGGYTF.

The chain is built from TRBV19 and TRBJ2-2; D possibly corresponds to TRBD2 (6 bases). Germline values: CDR1 LNHDA, CDR2 SQIVND (reference sequence). V shed 3 bases and J shed 0 bases, with 8 bases lying between them. The CDR3 consists of 15 residues. This CDR3 reads CASSMASANTGELFF. The CDR3 coding sequence is TGTGCCAGTAGTATGGCTAGCGCGAACACCGGGGAGCTGTTTTTT.

V gene TRBV10-3 combines with J gene TRBJ1-1; TRBD1 matches 9 bases. This CDR3 is built from 14 residues. Germline lookup yields CDR1 ENHRY and CDR2 SYGVKD. The J segment lost 4 bases and the V segment lost 10 bases, leaving 10 bases of the junction unmatched. For the CDR3, the DNA is TGTGCCAGTACGCCGGGACAGGGTTCCACTGAAGCTTTCTTT. Its protein product is CASTPGQGSTEAFF.

The rearrangement uses TRBV19 and TRBJ1-2; 8 bases map to TRBD1. Germline trimming cut 4 bases from V and 6 bases from J; bases unmatched to any gene: 7. Germline CDR1 is LNHDA and CDR2 is SQIVND (reference sequence). The CDR3 has 14 amino acids. The CDR3 nucleotides read TGTGCCAGTAGTAGAGACAGGGGAATCCATGGCTACACCTTC. Amino acids: CASSRDRGIHGYTF.

The J gene is TRBJ2-1, the V gene TRBV7-2; 7 bases align to TRBD1. This CDR3 has 15 amino acids. With 5 bases clipped from V and 7 bases from J, the junction kept 11 bases outside the gene matches. Germline CDR1 is SGHTA and CDR2 is FQGNSA. Here the CDR3 DNA reads TGTGCCAGCAGCCTACAGGGGTGGTTCGAAAATGAGCAGTTCTTC. It yields the protein CASSLQGWFENEQFF.

The CDR3 reads CSGSPAGGPDTQYF. CDR3 in DNA: TGCAGCGGTAGTCCAGCGGGAGGCCCAGATACGCAGTATTTT. This sequence joins TRBV29-1 and TRBJ2-3; 9 bases agree with TRBD2. Germline loops: CDR1 SQVTM, CDR2 ANQGSEA. The V and J ends lost 7 bases and 4 bases, in that order; junction bases with no gene match: 9. CDR3 length: 14 residues.

V usage is TRBV5-1 and J usage is TRBJ2-1; 11 bases line up with TRBD2. CDR1 and CDR2 from the germline V gene are SGHRS and YFSETQ. The CDR3 runs 16 residues. The V segment lost 7 bases and the J segment 5 bases; nucleotides outside the gene matches: 11. CDR3 in DNA: TGCGCCAGCGGATCTTTACTAGCGGGAGTCAACAATGAGCAGTTCTTC. This translates into CASGSLLAGVNNEQFF.

V and J are TRBV6-5 and TRBJ1-5; 8 positions match TRBD1. V was pared by 6 bases and J by 3 bases, with 7 bases of the junction left unmatched. Germline V lookup: CDR1 MNHEY, CDR2 SVGAGI. CDR3 length: 15 amino acids. The CDR3 protein is CASRLTGVSNQPQHF. The CDR3 coding sequence is TGTGCCAGCAGATTGACAGGGGTTTCCAATCAGCCCCAGCATTTT.

The V call is TRBV2, the J call TRBJ2-3, with 11 positions matching TRBD2. The CDR3 is made up of 15 amino acids. Germline V gene sequence: CDR1 SNHLY, CDR2 FYNNEI. V was pared by 5 bases and J by 5 bases, with 6 bases of the junction left unmatched. In DNA, the CDR3 is TGTGCCAGCAGTAGGATAGCGGGAGGGCTAGATACGCAGTATTTT. This translates into CASSRIAGGLDTQYF.

The chain has TRBV5-1 and TRBJ2-5; 8 bases are a match to TRBD2. The CDR3 sequence is 16 residues long. The trim removed 0 bases at V and 4 bases at J, leaving 8 bases unmatched. Germline CDR1 is SGHRS and CDR2 is YFSETQ. This chain's CDR3 is CASSLAGTSVPETQYF. The CDR3 bases are TGCGCCAGCAGCTTGGCCGGGACTAGTGTCCCAGAGACCCAGTACTTC. The whole variable domain, filled in from reference TRBV5-1 and TRBJ2-5, reads KAGVTQTPRYLIKTRGQQVTLSCSPISGHRSVSWYQQTPGQGLQFLFEYFSETQRNKGNFPGRFSGRQFSNSRSEMNVSTLELGDSALYLCASSLAGTSVPETQYFGPGTRLLVL.

This chain uses TRBV7-2 with TRBJ1-1; 8 nucleotides agree with TRBD1. The CDR3 runs 14 residues. Looked up from germline, CDR1 is SGHTA and CDR2 is FQGNSA. The ends lost 4 bases at V and 1 base at J; junction bases unmatched: 2. The CDR3 reads CASSSQGGNTEAFF. CDR3 in DNA: TGTGCCAGCAGCTCACAGGGGGGGAACACTGAAGCTTTCTTT. The whole variable domain, remainder taken from reference TRBV7-2 and TRBJ1-1, is GAGVSQSPSNKVTEKGKDVELRCDPISGHTALYWYRQSLGQGLEFLIYFQGNSAPDKSGLPSDRFSAERTGGSVSTLTIQRTQQEDSAVYLCASSSQGGNTEAFFGQGTRLTVV.

This clone has only one observation. The genes are TRBV19 and TRBJ1-1, with D unresolved. The CDR3 has 13 residues. The germline V gene encodes CDR1 LNHDA and CDR2 SQIVND (reference sequence). V lost 3 bases and J lost 1, with 6 bases in between. The CDR3 bases are TGTGCCAGTAGTATGGGAGGGAACACTGAAGCTTTCTTT. Its translation: CASSMGGNTEAFF.

The chain carries TRBV7-2 and TRBJ2-1; 10 nucleotides agree with TRBD2. With 1 base clipped from V and 12 bases from J, the junction kept 18 bases outside the gene matches. This CDR3 has 18 amino acids. Germline V lookup: CDR1 SGHTA, CDR2 FQGNSA. The CDR3 DNA is TGTGCCAGCAGCTTAGGGCCTAGCGGGAGTTCGAAATCCAAAGGGCAGTTCTTC. Its protein is CASSLGPSGSSKSKGQFF.

This clone was seen once. The rearrangement uses TRBV7-2 and TRBJ2-1, with TRBD1 matching 10 bases. Per the germline V gene, CDR1 is SGHTA and CDR2 is FQGNSA. CDR3 size: 15 residues. Trimming took 5 bases from V and 4 from J; bases not matched to a gene: 5. The DNA for the CDR3 is TGTGCCAGCAGCCACGGACAGGGGGTTTACAATGAGCAGTTCTTC. Translation: CASSHGQGVYNEQFF.

The chain joins TRBV5-4 to TRBJ2-1, with D possibly being TRBD2 (6 bases). Germline V CDR1 and CDR2: SGHNT, YYREEE (reference sequence). The CDR3 has 13 amino acids. The ends were cut back, 1 base at V and 7 bases at J, with 9 bases in the middle. The CDR3 loop is CASSLKGGNEQFF. In nucleotides, the CDR3 is TGTGCCAGCAGCTTGAAGGGAGGTAATGAGCAGTTCTTC. The full variable domain, its missing parts supplied by reference TRBV5-4 and TRBJ2-1, is ETGVTQSPTHLIKTRGQQVTLRCSSQSGHNTVSWYQQALGQGPQFIFQYYREEENGRGNFPPRFSGLQFPNYSSELNVNALELDDSALYLCASSLKGGNEQFFGPGTRLTVL.